These 7 T cell receptor beta chains were sequenced from one sample in a study of CD8+CD57+ T cells in acquired aplastic anemia. Researchers used genomic DNA as the template to profile TCR beta VDJ and CDR3. One entry per CDR3 protein, called by TCRdb with MiXCR from the reads. The repertoire has some 180,000 distinct CDR3 sequences, about 47% of them found once; the top ten carry about 2.9%. Sequencing input: sorted CD4+, CD8+, or CD8+CD57+ T cells (not recorded which) from PBMCs. These receptors came from a human donor in good health.

This clonotype showed up many times. V gene TRBV20-1 combines with J gene TRBJ2-1; 12 bases align to TRBD2. Per the germline V gene, CDR1 is DFQATT and CDR2 is SNEGSKA (reference sequence). This CDR3 is 17 amino acids long. V was pared by 4 bases and J by 7 bases, with 14 bases of the junction left unmatched. CDR3 bases: TGCAGTGCTAACCACCCTAGCGGGAGGGCACGGGCAAATGAGCAGTTCTTC. It is translated as CSANHPSGRARANEQFF.

The chain joins TRBV29-1 to TRBJ1-4; perhaps TRBD1 as D (6 bases). The CDR3 runs to 17 residues. V was cut by 2 bases and J by 4 bases, with 20 bases left in between. Germline values: CDR1 SQVTM, CDR2 ANQGSEA. This CDR3 reads CSVERVAGSRGNEKLFF. DNA of the CDR3: TGCAGCGTTGAAAGGGTGGCAGGGAGCAGGGGTAATGAAAAACTGTTTTTT.

The chain is built from TRBV20-1 and TRBJ1-2, with TRBD1 matching over 8 bases. The CDR3 sequence is 13 residues long. With 3 bases clipped from V and 8 bases from J, the junction kept 8 bases outside the gene matches. Germline V lookup: CDR1 DFQATT, CDR2 SNEGSKA (reference sequence). In DNA, the CDR3 is TGCAGTGCTAGTGCCGGACAGGGTAGCGGCTACACCTTC. It is translated as CSASAGQGSGYTF.

Notes on this clonotype: This may be a read error, as it is one base from a much larger clone. The chain combines TRBV12-3 or TRBV12-4 with TRBJ1-3; 8 bases are a match to TRBD1. The CDR3 loop spans 15 amino acids. V shed 4 bases and J 3 bases; nucleotides not matched to a gene: 5. The CDR3 region is CASSSAGQGGNTIYF. The CDR3 DNA follows: TGTGCCAGCAGTTCCGCAGGACAGGGTGGAAACACCATATATTTT.

In DNA, the CDR3 is TGTGCCAGTAGTCCCAGGGGGATCTATGGCTACACCATATATTTT. It yields the protein CASSPRGIYGYTIYF. The chain uses TRBV19 and TRBJ1-3; 7 nucleotides agree with TRBD1. Trimming removed 5 bases from V and 8 bases from J; junction bases left unmatched: 12. CDR3 length: 15 amino acids. Germline CDR1 is LNHDA and CDR2 is SQIVND (reference sequence).

The V and J genes are TRBV10-3 and TRBJ2-7; 7 bases line up with TRBD2. In germline, CDR1 is ENHRY, CDR2 SYGVKD. CDR3 length equals 17 residues. V lost 10 bases and J lost 3; bases outside the gene matches: 21. CDR3 sequence reads: CATNRGVSSGGSYEQYF. CDR3 nucleotides: TGTGCCACCAACCGGGGGGTATCTAGCGGAGGGAGCTACGAGCAGTACTTC.

CDR3 DNA: TGTGCCACCCGGGGGGCAGGGAATGAGCAGTTCTTC. This translates into CATRGAGNEQFF. This chain uses TRBV24-1 with TRBJ2-1; possible D gene TRBD2, 7 bases. The V and J ends lost 9 bases and 7 bases respectively, with 12 bases between them. The germline V gene has CDR1 KGHDR and CDR2 SFDVKD. This CDR3 spans 12 amino acids.